The 24 T cell receptor beta chains listed next were all sequenced from one sample in a study of cytomegalovirus exposure and HLA in healthy donors. PCR used 60 Vbeta primers and 13 Jbeta primers. The repertoire was sequenced with immunoSEQ multiplex PCR; TCRdb's copy has only in-frame clones and lacks some. The table records about 160,000 clones, approximately 70% of them present only once. Source material: PBMCs. The receptors come from a woman aged 35 to 49 in good health and CMV-seropositive.

The rearrangement joins TRBV27 to TRBJ2-7; tentatively, D is TRBD2 (5 bases). V was clipped by 5 bases and J by 6 bases, with 14 bases between them. The V gene's germline CDR1 is MNHEY and CDR2 SMNVEV (reference sequence). CDR3 length equals 13 residues. The CDR3 bases are TGTGCCAGCAGTCCCCTGGGAGAGGCCGAGCAGTACTTC. Protein: CASSPLGEAEQYF.

On this clone: The junction and the germline gene differ at one end; a read error may be behind it. This chain joins TRBV7-9 and TRBJ1-2; tentative D call: TRBD1 (6 bases). CDR1 SEHNR and CDR2 FQNEAQ come from the germline V gene (reference sequence). The CDR3 length is 15 residues. The CDR3 here is CASSQGGSKTGGYPF. As DNA, the CDR3 is TGTGCCAGCAGCCAAGGGGGTTCCAAAACGGGTGGCTACCCCTTC.

With regard to this clone: This same CDR3 is encoded by further DNA sequences in the sample. The V and J genes are TRBV5-1 and TRBJ2-3; D not certain. CDR1 SGHRS and CDR2 YFSETQ come from the germline V gene. This CDR3 contains 14 residues. Deletions cut 0 bases from V and 0 bases from J, with 5 bases between. The CDR3 protein is CASSLGTSTDTQYF. The DNA of the CDR3 is TGCGCCAGCAGCTTGGGTACTAGCACAGATACGCAGTATTTT.

The V gene is TRBV19, the J gene TRBJ2-7; the match to TRBD1 covers 7 bases. The length of the CDR3 is 15 residues. In germline, CDR1 is LNHDA, CDR2 SQIVND (reference sequence). V lost 3 bases and J lost 3; bases outside the gene matches: 8. The CDR3 DNA is TGTGCCAGTAGTATTCGGGTGGGACAGCACTACGAGCAGTACTTC. It translates to CASSIRVGQHYEQYF.

The chain links TRBV28 to TRBJ1-1; TRBD1 matches 11 bases. V lost 2 bases, J lost 4 bases, and 0 bases stayed unmatched. Germline CDR1 is MDHEN and CDR2 is SYDVKM. The CDR3 covers 14 residues. CDR3 in amino acids: CASSLGTGGTEAFF. The CDR3 DNA reads as TGTGCCAGCAGTTTAGGGACAGGGGGCACTGAAGCTTTCTTT.

The chain joins TRBV5-6 to TRBJ2-1; 8 nucleotides agree with TRBD2. CDR1 and CDR2 from the germline V gene are SGHDT and YYEEEE. CDR3 size: 18 residues. Trimming at V came to 4 bases and at J to 3 bases, leaving 15 bases not matched to a gene. CDR3 in amino acids: CASSPAALSGSFYNEQFF. The DNA for the CDR3 is TGTGCCAGCAGCCCTGCCGCTCTGAGCGGGAGTTTCTACAATGAGCAGTTCTTC. Variable domain in full (rest from reference TRBV5-6 and TRBJ2-1): DAGVTQSPTHLIKTRGQQVTLRCSPKSGHDTVSWYQQALGQGPQFIFQYYEEEERQRGNFPDRFSGHQFPNYSSELNVNALLLGDSALYLCASSPAALSGSFYNEQFFGPGTRLTVL.

The sample holds a few counts of this clone. The chain joins TRBV6-1 to TRBJ1-1, with D unresolved. Germline assignment: CDR1 MNHNS and CDR2 SASEGT. Trimming took 1 base from V and 8 from J, leaving 11 bases between them. The CDR3 consists of 13 residues. CDR3 sequence (DNA): TGTGCCAGCAGTGAAGGGGCAGTTGGCGAAGCTTTCTTT. This encodes CASSEGAVGEAFF.

This clone was counted a few times. The chain recombines TRBV25-1 with TRBJ1-2; D is uncertain. The CDR3 has 14 residues. CDR1 and CDR2 (germline): MGHDK, SYGVNS. V was pared by 4 bases and J by 8 bases, with 17 bases between. The CDR3 nucleotides read TGTGCCAGCAGTGCTATGGACTCCCTAGGAGGCTACACCTTC. Its translation: CASSAMDSLGGYTF.

This clone was observed a few times. The chain uses TRBV5-5 and TRBJ2-3, with TRBD2 matching 9 bases. This CDR3 region has 16 residues. CDR1 and CDR2 (germline): SGHKS, YYEKEE (reference sequence). V was clipped by 0 bases and J by 5 bases; unmatched bases: 7. The chain's CDR3 is CASSLDGSGRRDTQYF. The CDR3 DNA follows: TGTGCCAGCAGCTTGGATGGTAGCGGGAGAAGAGATACGCAGTATTTT.

V is TRBV15 and J is TRBJ1-1; 7 nucleotides agree with TRBD1. V dropped 1 base and J dropped 1; count of bases not matched to a gene: 3. The CDR3 is 15 residues long. Germline V lookup: CDR1 LNHNV, CDR2 YYDKDF (reference sequence). For the CDR3, the DNA is TGTGCCACCAGCAGAGGAAGGGGGCCGAACACTGAAGCTTTCTTT. It encodes CATSRGRGPNTEAFF. Full variable domain (remainder filled in from reference TRBV15 and TRBJ1-1): DAMVIQNPRYQVTQFGKPVTLSCSQTLNHNVMYWYQQKSSQAPKLLFHYYDKDFNNEADTPDNFQSRRPNTSFCFLDIRSPGLGDTAMYLCATSRGRGPNTEAFFGQGTRLTVV.

There are a few counts of this clone. A junction end diverges from the germline sequence, so it may reflect a read error. The V and J genes are TRBV2 and TRBJ1-6; D ambiguous. The germline CDR1 and CDR2 sequences are SNHLY and FYNNEI. This CDR3 region has 14 residues. The CDR3 here is CASSEAPGVSPLNF. CDR3 in DNA: TGTGCCAGCAGTGAAGCTCCAGGCGTTTCACCCCTCAACTTT.

The chain recombines TRBV5-8 with TRBJ2-3, with 10 nucleotides matching TRBD2. The CDR3 extends over 14 amino acids. V shed 0 bases and J 7 bases; nucleotides not matched to a gene: 2. Germline CDR1 and CDR2: SGHTS and YDEGEE. DNA for the CDR3: TGTGCCAGCAGCTTGGGACTAGCGGGCCATACGCAGTATTTT. Translated: CASSLGLAGHTQYF.

This chain links TRBV15 with TRBJ2-4; the D gene is possibly TRBD2 (6 bases). The length of the CDR3 is 15 residues. Germline V gene lookup returns CDR1 LNHNV and CDR2 YYDKDF (reference sequence). Trimming removed 0 bases at V and 9 bases at J, with 15 bases between. This CDR3 is CATSRDSGRGGIQYF. The CDR3 bases are TGTGCCACCAGCAGAGATAGCGGTAGGGGCGGCATTCAGTACTTC.

This clone occurred a few times. V and J are TRBV4-1 and TRBJ2-5, with a tentative D call TRBD2 (6 bases). The tail of the sequence fits TRBJ2-7 better, so the J call may be wrong. Germline values: CDR1 MGHRA, CDR2 YSYEKL. The CDR3 consists of 14 residues. In nucleotides, the CDR3 is TGCGCCAGCAGCGACGAAAGGTCTAGCGACGAGCAGTACTTC. It specifies CASSDERSSDEQYF.

As for this clone: This same CDR3 is encoded by further DNA sequences in the sample. The rearrangement uses TRBV12-5 and TRBJ1-5; TRBD1 agrees at 8 bases. This CDR3 region has 16 residues. V gave up 5 bases and J gave up 2 bases; unmatched junction bases: 8. Germline lookup yields CDR1 LGHNT and CDR2 FRNRAP. In DNA form, the CDR3 reads TGTGCTAGTGGTCGGCCCGACAGGGGTGGCAATCAGCCCCAGCATTTT. Protein: CASGRPDRGGNQPQHF.

The chain is built from TRBV18 and TRBJ2-2; no clear D gene. CDR3 length: 15 amino acids. V was cut by 1 base and J by 4 bases, with 10 bases left in between. Per the germline V gene, CDR1 is KGHSH and CDR2 is LQKENI. The CDR3 reads CASSPLNPSTGELFF. The DNA of the CDR3 is TGTGCCAGCTCACCACTAAATCCCAGCACCGGGGAGCTGTTTTTT.

The V and J genes are TRBV29-1 and TRBJ2-7; D is perhaps TRBD1 (7 bases). The V end lost 1 base, the J end lost 7 bases, and 14 bases lay between the germline ends. CDR3 length equals 13 residues. Germline V lookup: CDR1 SQVTM, CDR2 ANQGSEA. The CDR3 nucleotides read TGCAGCGTTGAAGGCCAGGGGGGCAGGGAGCAGTACTTC. It specifies CSVEGQGGREQYF.

This chain joins TRBV29-1 and TRBJ1-5; D gene ambiguous. The CDR3 is made up of 11 amino acids. Trimming took off 7 bases at V and 15 bases at J, with 19 bases between the two ends. Looked up from germline, CDR1 is SQVTM and CDR2 is ANQGSEA. The CDR3 region has the DNA TGCAGCGCCGCACAAGACACCGTCACGCATTTT. This codes for CSAAQDTVTHF.

The chain links TRBV5-1 to TRBJ2-7; 7 bases map to TRBD1. Germline V gives CDR1 SGHRS, CDR2 YFSETQ. The CDR3 loop spans 14 amino acids. After removal of 2 bases from V and 6 bases from J, the junction contained 8 bases not matched to a gene. CDR3 sequence (DNA): TGCGCCAGCAGCTTTGACAGGGATGCGGGCGAGCAGTACTTC. Translating it yields CASSFDRDAGEQYF.

In regard to this clone: The same CDR3 is also encoded by other DNA sequences in this sample. The chain has TRBV11-1 and TRBJ2-3, with TRBD2 identical over 10 bases. The CDR3 is made up of 14 amino acids. Germline CDR1 is SGHAT and CDR2 is FQDESV (reference sequence). J was trimmed by 3 bases and V by 4 bases; bases with no gene match: 1. CDR3 sequence: CASSSTSGTDTQYF. DNA of the CDR3: TGTGCCAGCAGCTCGACTAGCGGGACAGATACGCAGTATTTT.

In its sample, this clone was seen once. The chain joins TRBV5-1 to TRBJ1-2; tentative D call: TRBD1 (6 bases). This CDR3 has 11 residues. The ends were cut back, 6 bases at V and 8 bases at J, with 11 bases in the middle. Per the germline V gene, CDR1 is SGHRS and CDR2 is YFSETQ. The CDR3, as DNA: TGCGCCAGCACCGGCAGGGGCGGCTACACCTTC. It translates to CASTGRGGYTF.

The rearrangement links TRBV19 to TRBJ2-2; possibly TRBD1 for D (7 bases). The CDR3 extends over 14 amino acids. Germline assignment: CDR1 LNHDA and CDR2 SQIVND (reference sequence). Trimming cost V 4 bases and J 5 bases, with 11 bases left between them. The CDR3 is CASSSQGGTGELFF. DNA for the CDR3: TGTGCCAGTAGTAGTCAGGGGGGTACCGGGGAGCTGTTTTTT.

The chain couples TRBV28 to TRBJ2-1; 7 bases align to TRBD1. Germline V gene data show CDR1 as MDHEN and CDR2 as SYDVKM. Germline trimming cut 1 base from V and 7 bases from J; bases unmatched to any gene: 7. CDR3 length: 15 amino acids. The CDR3 spells CASSLSDRAWNEQFF. The CDR3 DNA reads TGTGCCAGCAGTTTATCTGACAGGGCCTGGAATGAGCAGTTCTTC.

This clone has only one observation. This sequence joins TRBV27 and TRBJ2-5, with a weak D call TRBD1 (5 bases). V lost 5 bases and J 5 bases, leaving 12 bases between the germline ends. In germline, CDR1 is MNHEY, CDR2 SMNVEV (reference sequence). The CDR3 consists of 13 residues. CDR3 in amino acids: CASSPQGAETQYF. The DNA of the CDR3 is TGTGCCAGCAGTCCCCAGGGCGCGGAGACCCAGTACTTC.